A selection of T cell receptor beta chains follows, all from one sample in a study of OX40 agonist ivuxolimab in advanced cancers. Profiled with immunoSEQ multiplex PCR; TCRdb holds only in-frame clones, not every one. This table has 53,000 or so clones, approximately 87% appearing once. The sequencing used CD4+ or CD8+ T cells sorted from blood, collected in a trial of the OX40 agonist ivuxolimab. The receptor source for this set is an adult with an advanced solid tumor such as melanoma, head and neck, liver or kidney cancer. The CDR3 runs from the conserved cysteine through the conserved F or W. Each record gives: V gene, D gene, J gene, clone size, CDR3 protein, CDR3 DNA. D genes are given only for firm matches. Clone size is stated in some rows and not others, as once, few, many or a class when expanded.

TRBV4-3	TRBD2	TRBJ2-3	-	CASSQDAGATHFGTQYF	TGCGCCAGCAGCCAAGATGCGGGAGCCACCCATTTTGGTACGCAGTATTTT
TRBV4-2	-	TRBJ2-3	few	CASSQDGRRGLTSTDTQYF	TGTGCCAGCAGCCAAGATGGGCGGCGGGGGCTAACTAGCACAGATACGCAGTATTTT
TRBV7-2	-	TRBJ2-7	-	CASSPAGGRSTYEQYF	TGTGCCAGCAGCCCCGCCGGCGGGCGGAGCACCTACGAGCAGTACTTC
TRBV6-5	-	TRBJ1-1	-	CASSYLGALRNTEAFF	TGTGCCAGCAGTTACCTGGGGGCGCTGAGGAACACTGAAGCTTTCTTT
TRBV7-3	-	TRBJ2-2	few	CASSFTENTGELFF	TGTGCCAGCAGCTTCACAGAAAACACCGGGGAGCTGTTTTTT
TRBV7-9	-	TRBJ1-1	-	CASSLPRIALNTEAFF	TGTGCCAGCAGCTTACCACGCATCGCCTTGAACACTGAAGCTTTCTTT
TRBV19	TRBD1	TRBJ2-2	-	CASRPQDRQYTGELFF	TGTGCCAGTAGACCCCAGGACAGGCAATACACCGGGGAGCTGTTTTTT
TRBV7-2	TRBD2	TRBJ2-1	once	CASSSLTSGIPSYNEQFF	TGTGCCAGCAGCTCCCTGACTAGCGGGATACCGTCCTACAATGAGCAGTTCTTC
TRBV7-2	-	TRBJ1-3	-	CASSLVPHSGNTIYF	TGTGCCAGCAGCTTAGTCCCCCACTCTGGAAACACCATATATTTT
TRBV5-1	TRBD2	TRBJ2-5	-	CASSGGAGAPETQYF	TGCGCCAGCAGCGGCGGGGCGGGAGCCCCAGAGACCCAGTACTTC
TRBV19	TRBD1	TRBJ2-7	-	CASSSTGGNGPSSYEQYF	TGTGCCAGTAGTTCGACAGGGGGCAACGGTCCGAGCTCCTACGAGCAGTACTTC
TRBV19	-	TRBJ1-3	-	CASKEQLSGNTIYF	TGTGCCAGTAAGGAACAGCTCTCTGGAAACACCATATATTTT
TRBV9	-	TRBJ2-3	few	CASSVAQSGGTDTQYF	TGTGCCAGCAGCGTCGCGCAGTCAGGAGGGACAGATACGCAGTATTTT
TRBV7-2	-	TRBJ1-1	-	CASSIGTNTEAFF	TGTGCCAGCAGCATCGGCACGAACACTGAAGCTTTCTTT
TRBV5-6	-	TRBJ1-4	-	CASSLLGRDEKLFF	TGTGCCAGCAGCTTGTTGGGGAGGGATGAAAAACTGTTTTTT
TRBV28	TRBD2	TRBJ2-7	-	CASSAGGSPYEQYF	TGTGCCAGCAGTGCGGGAGGGTCTCCCTACGAGCAGTACTTC
TRBV11-3	TRBD1	TRBJ2-7	-	CASSRGTGGLGEQYF	TGTGCCAGCAGCCGCGGGACAGGGGGCTTGGGGGAGCAGTACTTC
TRBV4-3	TRBD1	TRBJ1-2	-	CASSQEVSQGGSGYTF	TGCGCCAGCAGCCAAGAAGTATCGCAGGGGGGCAGCGGCTACACCTTC
TRBV2	-	TRBJ1-5	-	CASSDRNQPQHF	TGTGCCAGCAGTGATCGCAATCAGCCCCAGCATTTT
TRBV7-2	TRBD1	TRBJ2-5	-	CASSLGDRGRRETQYF	TGTGCCAGCAGCTTAGGGGACAGGGGGCGGAGGGAGACCCAGTACTTC
TRBV28	-	TRBJ2-4	-	CASSDYTGAKNIQYF	TGTGCCAGCAGTGATTATACAGGGGCCAAAAACATTCAGTACTTC
TRBV2	-	TRBJ1-6	few	CASSWARDSPLHF	TGTGCCAGCAGTTGGGCCAGGGATTCACCCCTCCACTTT
TRBV11-2	-	TRBJ2-1	-	CASSFDSTYNEQFF	TGTGCCAGCAGCTTTGACAGCACCTACAATGAGCAGTTCTTC
TRBV9	-	TRBJ1-5	-	CASSPQMGGNQPQHF	TGTGCCAGCAGCCCCCAAATGGGAGGCAATCAGCCCCAGCATTTT
TRBV18	TRBD1	TRBJ2-3	-	CASLGRRDRGAGSTDTQYF	TGTGCCAGCCTAGGGCGCCGGGACAGGGGGGCGGGGAGCACAGATACGCAGTATTTT
TRBV30	-	TRBJ1-3	-	CAWGGPGNTIYF	TGTGCCTGGGGAGGTCCCGGAAACACCATATATTTT
TRBV14	TRBD1	TRBJ1-1	once	CASSLLQGVSEAFF	TGTGCCAGCAGCCTCCTCCAGGGGGTCTCTGAAGCTTTCTTT
TRBV18	-	TRBJ2-7	-	CASSRTGGAPYEQYF	TGTGCCAGCTCTCGGACTGGCGGGGCACCTTACGAGCAGTACTTC
TRBV5-8	TRBD1	TRBJ1-2	once	CASSPTGEYYGYTF	TGTGCCAGCAGCCCCACAGGGGAATACTATGGCTACACCTTC
TRBV28	TRBD1	TRBJ2-2	-	CASRGTGDTGELFF	TGTGCCAGCAGGGGAACAGGGGACACCGGGGAGCTGTTTTTT
TRBV5-4	TRBD1	TRBJ1-2	-	CASRSGQGASYGYTF	TGTGCCAGCAGATCTGGACAGGGAGCCAGCTATGGCTACACCTTC
TRBV19	TRBD2	TRBJ2-1	-	CASSNIAGADNEQFF	TGTGCCAGTAGTAACATAGCGGGAGCAGACAATGAGCAGTTCTTC
TRBV11-2	TRBD1	TRBJ1-1	-	CASRRPGQGRNTEAFF	TGTGCCAGCAGGAGACCGGGACAGGGGAGGAACACTGAAGCTTTCTTT
TRBV30	-	TRBJ1-1	-	CAWSSYGVTEAFF	TGTGCCTGGAGTTCCTACGGGGTCACTGAAGCTTTCTTT
TRBV30	-	TRBJ1-5	-	CAWSLELNQPQHF	TGTGCCTGGAGTTTGGAGCTGAATCAGCCCCAGCATTTT
TRBV19	-	TRBJ2-1	-	CASSGGNYNEQFF	TGTGCCAGTAGCGGGGGAAATTACAATGAGCAGTTCTTC
TRBV9	-	TRBJ1-6	-	CASSVKDSSYNSPLHF	TGTGCCAGCAGCGTAAAGGACAGCTCCTATAATTCACCCCTCCACTTT
TRBV7-6	-	TRBJ2-7	once	CASSSAYEQYF	TGTGCCAGCAGCTCTGCCTACGAGCAGTACTTC
TRBV2	TRBD2	TRBJ2-7	-	CASSAKGLAGKYEQYF	TGTGCCAGCAGCGCTAAAGGACTAGCGGGAAAGTACGAGCAGTACTTC
TRBV19	-	TRBJ2-4	few	CASRGTKKNIQYF	TGTGCCAGCCGAGGGACCAAAAAAAACATTCAGTACTTC
TRBV27	TRBD2	TRBJ2-3	once	CASSFGGGADTQYF	TGTGCCAGCAGTTTCGGGGGAGGGGCAGATACGCAGTATTTT
TRBV21-1	-	TRBJ2-7	-	CASLDDRGRPEQYF	TGTGCCAGCCTAGACGACAGGGGGCGCCCCGAGCAGTACTTC
TRBV7-9	-	TRBJ2-2	-	CASSLGTGYTGELFF	TGTGCCAGCAGCTTGGGAACAGGGTACACCGGGGAGCTGTTTTTT
TRBV7-9	TRBD2	TRBJ2-3	-	CASSEAVIAGGLDTQYF	TGTGCCAGCAGCGAGGCGGTGATAGCGGGAGGTCTAGATACGCAGTATTTT
TRBV7-2	TRBD1	TRBJ1-2	-	CASSLLGDRLNYGYTF	TGTGCCAGCAGCTTATTGGGGGACAGACTTAACTATGGCTACACCTTC
TRBV5-1	TRBD1	TRBJ2-7	few	CASSLVGTGEQYF	TGCGCCAGCAGCTTGGTTGGGACAGGAGAGCAGTACTTC
TRBV30	TRBD1	TRBJ1-4	-	CAWSLDRTGVVGKLFF	TGTGCCTGGAGCCTAGACCGGACAGGGGTCGTGGGAAAACTGTTTTTT
TRBV9	-	TRBJ2-3	-	CASSVAGGAFVDTQYF	TGTGCCAGCAGCGTAGCTGGGGGCGCATTTGTAGATACGCAGTATTTT